These 18 T cell receptor beta chains were sequenced from one sample in a study of CD8 T cells in Susac syndrome. Random hexamers served to reverse transcribe roughly 0.5 to 1 ug RNA. TCRdb re-derived calls from the immunoSEQ multiplex PCR reads in MiXCR, one entry per CDR3 protein. This table has around 81,000 distinct CDR3 sequences, approximately 95% appearing once. Sequenced: CD8+ T cells from PBMCs. The receptors shown here come from a human donor with Susac syndrome.

This clonotype was seen more than once but under ten times. The CDR3 DNA follows: TGCAGCGTTGAAGACAGGGGCAATCAGCCCCAGCATTTT. Translation gives CSVEDRGNQPQHF. This chain connects TRBV29-1 to TRBJ1-5; possibly TRBD1 for D (5 bases). CDR1 is SQVTM, CDR2 ANQGSEA, per germline. The CDR3 loop spans 13 amino acids. V dropped 0 bases and J dropped 2 bases, with 5 bases sitting between them.

V usage is TRBV12-3 or TRBV12-4 and J usage is TRBJ1-6; no firm D call. The CDR3 has 15 residues. V was pared by 3 bases and J by 13 bases, with 19 bases between. CDR3 nucleotide sequence: TGTGCCAGCAGTTTCGAACAGTCTCCTGTTTGGCCCCTCCACTTT. Its translation is CASSFEQSPVWPLHF.

This chain connects TRBV29-1 to TRBJ1-1; 7 bases map to TRBD1. The CDR3 extends over 18 amino acids. Germline values: CDR1 SQVTM, CDR2 ANQGSEA. Unmatched junction bases numbered 25, after V lost 7 bases and J lost 5 bases. CDR3 in DNA: TGCAGCGCTCTCGACCCCGGGACAGTCGACAGTTGGGAAACTGAAGCTTTCTTT. Amino acids: CSALDPGTVDSWETEAFF.

The V call is TRBV30, the J call TRBJ2-5; 14 nucleotides match TRBD2. CDR3 length equals 16 residues. Germline values: CDR1 GTSNPN, CDR2 SVGIG (reference sequence). After removal of 1 base from V and 5 bases from J, the junction contained 6 bases not matched to a gene. CDR3 region: CAWSAGTSGSFETQYF. The CDR3 region has the DNA TGTGCCTGGAGTGCCGGGACTAGCGGGAGCTTCGAGACCCAGTACTTC.

The chain has TRBV7-9 and TRBJ2-5, with 9 bases fitting TRBD2. Germline values: CDR1 SEHNR, CDR2 FQNEAQ (reference sequence). J gave up 1 base and V 3 bases, and 9 bases lay outside the gene matches. The CDR3 is 17 residues long. CDR3 DNA: TGTGCCAGCAGCTTCCCCGTTAGCGGGAGTCTCCAAGAGACCCAGTACTTC. Translation gives CASSFPVSGSLQETQYF.

CDR3 DNA: TGCGCCAGCAACCTGGGTAGAGGAGCAGATTATGGCTACACCTTC. This translates into CASNLGRGADYGYTF. The rearrangement uses TRBV5-1 and TRBJ1-2; no firm D call. In germline, CDR1 is SGHRS, CDR2 YFSETQ. The CDR3 runs 15 residues. V lost 6 bases and J lost 5, with 20 bases in between.

CDR3: CASSQGFTGRANTEAFF. The CDR3 DNA follows: TGCGCCAGCAGCCAAGGGTTTACTGGGAGGGCGAACACTGAAGCTTTCTTT. The V call is TRBV4-1, the J call TRBJ1-1; D not resolved. The germline V gene has CDR1 MGHRA and CDR2 YSYEKL. Trimming pared 1 base from V and 1 base from J, leaving 16 bases between. This CDR3 has 17 amino acids.

The chain combines TRBV5-6 with TRBJ2-7, with 9 bases identical to TRBD2. There are 16 residues in the CDR3. CDR1 is SGHDT, CDR2 YYEEEE, per germline. Unmatched junction bases numbered 13, after V lost 3 bases and J lost 6 bases. Here the CDR3 reads CASSSPVVAGESEQYF. In nucleotides, the CDR3 is TGTGCCAGCAGCTCCCCGGTGGTAGCGGGAGAATCCGAGCAGTACTTC.

The gene calls are TRBV3-1 and TRBJ2-7; 8 bases fit TRBD1. This CDR3 has 15 amino acids. Per germline, CDR1 LGHDT and CDR2 YNNKEL (reference sequence). After removal of 6 bases from V and 3 bases from J, the junction contained 10 bases not matched to a gene. DNA of the CDR3: TGTGCCAGCAGGCACGGGACAGGTGGCGACTACGAGCAGTACTTC. The encoded protein is CASRHGTGGDYEQYF.

V is TRBV7-8 and J is TRBJ2-1; TRBD2 agrees at 9 bases. The V gene's germline CDR1 is SGHVS and CDR2 FQNEAQ. The CDR3 contains 20 residues. V trimming: 3 bases; J trimming: 6 bases; junction bases outside the gene matches: 21. CDR3 in amino acids: CASSLSVPLAGLLEGNEQFF. CDR3 nucleotide sequence: TGTGCCAGCAGCTTGAGTGTGCCCCTAGCGGGGTTATTAGAGGGCAATGAGCAGTTCTTC.

The chain uses TRBV7-9 and TRBJ2-7; 7 positions agree with TRBD1. V dropped 3 bases and J dropped 4; count of bases not matched to a gene: 0. Germline lookup yields CDR1 SEHNR and CDR2 FQNEAQ (reference sequence). The CDR3 totals 12 residues. CDR3 amino acids: CASSLGQYEQYF. The CDR3 DNA reads TGTGCCAGCAGCTTGGGACAGTACGAGCAGTACTTC.

The chain joins TRBV5-1 to TRBJ2-7; 8 bases agree with TRBD1. V was clipped by 0 bases and J by 1 base; unmatched bases: 9. Germline V gene sequence: CDR1 SGHRS, CDR2 YFSETQ. The CDR3 runs to 17 residues. In nucleotides, the CDR3 is TGCGCCAGCAGCTTGGCCCCCAGGGGGCACGAGTCCTACGAGCAGTACTTC. It specifies CASSLAPRGHESYEQYF. Based on the CDR3 plus reference TRBV5-1 and TRBJ2-7, the full variable domain is KAGVTQTPRYLIKTRGQQVTLSCSPISGHRSVSWYQQTPGQGLQFLFEYFSETQRNKGNFPGRFSGRQFSNSRSEMNVSTLELGDSALYLCASSLAPRGHESYEQYFGPGTRLTVT.

The V call is TRBV29-1, the J call TRBJ2-1; 10 bases fit TRBD2. Germline CDR1 and CDR2: SQVTM and ANQGSEA. There are 15 residues in the CDR3. The trim removed 6 bases at V and 2 bases at J, leaving 7 bases unmatched. The CDR3 protein is CSVDGLADAYNEQFF. The CDR3 DNA reads TGCAGCGTGGACGGACTAGCGGATGCCTACAATGAGCAGTTCTTC.

The rearrangement links TRBV3-1 to TRBJ1-4; unclear D gene. CDR3 length: 16 amino acids. Looked up from germline, CDR1 is LGHDT and CDR2 is YNNKEL (reference sequence). The V end lost 1 base, the J end lost 0 bases, and 9 bases lay between the germline ends. CDR3 protein: CASSQVRSATNEKLFF. CDR3 nucleotides: TGTGCCAGCAGCCAAGTTCGTTCTGCAACTAATGAAAAACTGTTTTTT.

V usage is TRBV30 and J usage is TRBJ2-1; D uncertain. This CDR3 has 17 amino acids. Germline V gene data show CDR1 as GTSNPN and CDR2 as SVGIG (reference sequence). V dropped 2 bases and J dropped 4 bases, with 21 bases sitting between them. The CDR3 DNA reads as TGTGCCTGGAGTAACCGGCCTCTCCTACCCCGATACAATGAGCAGTTCTTC. Encoded protein: CAWSNRPLLPRYNEQFF.

Comment on this clonotype: The junction shows a germline mismatch at one end, possibly a read error. This rearrangement joins TRBV7-9 to TRBJ2-7; D gene ambiguous. Germline V gene data show CDR1 as SEHNR and CDR2 as FQNEAQ (reference sequence). The CDR3 extends over 13 amino acids. The CDR3 DNA sequence: TGTGCCAGCAGCTTAGAGTCCTCCTCCGAGCAGTACTTC. Translation: CASSLESSSEQYF. The full variable domain, rest sourced from reference TRBV7-9 and TRBJ2-7, is DTGVSQNPRHKITKRGQNVTFRCDPISEHNRLYWYRQTLGQGPEFLTYFQNEAQLEKSRLLSDRFSAERPKGSFSTLEIQRTEQGDSAMYLCASSLESSSEQYFGPGTRLTVT.

This sequence joins TRBV21-1 and TRBJ1-2. TRBV21-1 is designated a pseudogene. CDR3 length equals 9 residues. The chain's CDR3 is CASSRSYTF. The DNA for the CDR3 is TGTGCCAGCAGCAGGAGCTACACCTTC.

The genes are TRBV5-1 and TRBJ2-7; 7 bases line up with TRBD1. The germline gives CDR1 SGHRS, CDR2 YFSETQ. V shed 4 bases, J shed 4 bases, and the junction held 11 bases outside the gene matches. The CDR3 covers 15 residues. The CDR3 sequence: CASSIPGQPTYEQYF. In DNA, the CDR3 is TGCGCCAGCAGCATCCCGGGACAGCCAACTTACGAGCAGTACTTC.